A selection of T cell receptor beta chains follows, all from one sample in a study of shared T cell receptors in the human thymus. Sequencing was performed with immunoSEQ multiplex PCR; in TCRdb, only in-frame clones are kept and a portion is missing. This repertoire shows about 540,000 clones, about four fifths found once; its top ten account for about 0.012%. Separately, the same data were catalogued under a study of human thymus T cells.

Sequenced input: thymocytes. The source is a boy in the first two years of life with a congenital heart defect. CDR3s include the opening cysteine and the closing phenylalanine or tryptophan. A D gene is named only where the DNA matches it firmly. For some rows the clone size is stated as once, few or many, or as a class when expanded; others skip it.

clone size: few
J gene: TRBJ2-2
D gene: TRBD1
V gene: TRBV12-5
CDR3 protein: CASGFGQGKAGELFF
CDR3 DNA: TGTGCTAGTGGTTTTGGACAGGGTAAAGCCGGGGAGCTGTTTTTT

clone size: .
J gene: TRBJ2-7
D gene: .
V gene: TRBV5-8
CDR3 protein: CASSLGVGWSYEQYF
CDR3 DNA: TGTGCCAGCAGCTTGGGGGTCGGGTGGTCCTACGAGCAGTACTTC

clone size: .
J gene: TRBJ2-5
D gene: TRBD2
V gene: TRBV4-2
CDR3 protein: CASSQSVGTSGRIGIGETQYF
CDR3 DNA: TGTGCCAGCAGCCAAAGTGTTGGGACTAGCGGGAGAATTGGGATCGGAGAGACCCAGTACTTC

clone size: .
J gene: TRBJ2-3
D gene: .
V gene: TRBV30
CDR3 protein: CAWSVRIRVPDTDTQYF
CDR3 DNA: TGTGCCTGGAGTGTAAGAATCCGGGTCCCCGATACAGATACGCAGTATTTT

clone size: .
J gene: TRBJ2-7
D gene: TRBD2
V gene: TRBV4-2
CDR3 protein: CASSQVDWEGHPVEQYF
CDR3 DNA: TGTGCCAGCAGCCAAGTGGACTGGGAGGGCCATCCGGTCGAGCAGTACTTC

clone size: .
J gene: TRBJ1-4
D gene: .
V gene: TRBV29-1
CDR3 protein: CSARGIGEKLFF
CDR3 DNA: TGCAGCGCCAGGGGTATAGGTGAAAAACTGTTTTTT

clone size: .
J gene: TRBJ1-6
D gene: .
V gene: TRBV19
CDR3 protein: CASSISVGDSHSPLHF
CDR3 DNA: TGTGCCAGTAGTATATCTGTTGGGGACTCTCATTCACCCCTCCACTTT

clone size: .
J gene: TRBJ2-5
D gene: TRBD2
V gene: TRBV11-2
CDR3 protein: CASTQTSGKTETQYF
CDR3 DNA: TGTGCCAGCACTCAGACTAGCGGGAAGACAGAGACCCAGTACTTC

clone size: once
J gene: TRBJ2-5
D gene: .
V gene: TRBV5-6
CDR3 protein: CASSLDPGYSGTQYF
CDR3 DNA: TGTGCCAGCAGCTTGGATCCGGGATATTCGGGGACCCAGTACTTC

clone size: .
J gene: TRBJ2-6
D gene: TRBD1
V gene: TRBV27
CDR3 protein: CASNLGGQGPLSGANVLTF
CDR3 DNA: TGTGCCAGCAACCTTGGGGGACAGGGTCCCCTCTCTGGGGCCAACGTCCTGACTTTC

clone size: .
J gene: TRBJ2-7
D gene: TRBD2
V gene: TRBV29-1
CDR3 protein: CSVRGGGGSYEQYF
CDR3 DNA: TGCAGCGTTCGCGGCGGGGGGGGCTCCTACGAGCAGTACTTC

clone size: .
J gene: TRBJ1-2
D gene: TRBD1
V gene: TRBV11-2
CDR3 protein: CASSPGPRTGARGYGYTF
CDR3 DNA: TGTGCCAGCAGCCCGGGTCCCCGGACAGGGGCGAGAGGCTATGGCTACACCTTC

clone size: .
J gene: TRBJ2-7
D gene: .
V gene: TRBV29-1
CDR3 protein: CSATTLGRALDEQYF
CDR3 DNA: TGCAGCGCCACGACCTTAGGCAGGGCGTTGGACGAGCAGTACTTC

clone size: .
J gene: TRBJ2-1
D gene: TRBD2
V gene: TRBV5-1
CDR3 protein: CASISRLAPYEAHNEQFF
CDR3 DNA: TGCGCCAGCATTTCGCGACTAGCGCCATATGAAGCCCACAATGAGCAGTTCTTC

clone size: .
J gene: TRBJ1-5
D gene: TRBD1
V gene: TRBV10-1
CDR3 protein: CASSDFGQGKVNQPQHF
CDR3 DNA: TGCGCCAGCAGTGACTTCGGACAGGGGAAGGTCAATCAGCCCCAGCATTTT

clone size: .
J gene: TRBJ2-7
D gene: .
V gene: TRBV10-1
CDR3 protein: CASSEGAGPGWEQYF
CDR3 DNA: TGCGCCAGCAGTGAAGGGGCGGGGCCGGGATGGGAGCAGTACTTC

clone size: once
J gene: TRBJ1-2
D gene: .
V gene: TRBV11-2
CDR3 protein: CASSLSGHRGYTF
CDR3 DNA: TGTGCCAGCAGCCTAAGCGGGCATCGAGGCTACACCTTC

clone size: once
J gene: TRBJ2-7
D gene: TRBD2
V gene: TRBV18
CDR3 protein: CASSPPELAGAPYEQYF
CDR3 DNA: TGTGCCAGCTCACCACCGGAACTAGCGGGGGCCCCCTACGAGCAGTACTTC

clone size: .
J gene: TRBJ2-7
D gene: TRBD2
V gene: TRBV30
CDR3 protein: CAWSPGLAGTRQYF
CDR3 DNA: TGTGCCTGGAGCCCGGGACTAGCGGGTACTAGGCAGTACTTC

clone size: .
J gene: TRBJ2-1
D gene: .
V gene: TRBV4-3
CDR3 protein: CASSQERGPQGRNEQFF
CDR3 DNA: TGCGCCAGCAGCCAAGAACGGGGACCCCAGGGGCGCAATGAGCAGTTCTTC

clone size: .
J gene: TRBJ2-7
D gene: .
V gene: TRBV5-6
CDR3 protein: CASSFTGKGPYEQYF
CDR3 DNA: TGTGCCAGCAGCTTTACAGGGAAGGGACCCTACGAGCAGTACTTC

clone size: once
J gene: TRBJ2-3
D gene: TRBD2
V gene: TRBV4-3
CDR3 protein: CASSPPSGRGTDTQYF
CDR3 DNA: TGCGCCAGCAGCCCACCTAGCGGGAGAGGGACAGATACGCAGTATTTT

clone size: .
J gene: TRBJ2-4
D gene: .
V gene: TRBV28
CDR3 protein: CASGPEGMAKNIQYF
CDR3 DNA: TGTGCCAGCGGCCCGGAGGGGATGGCCAAAAACATTCAGTACTTC

clone size: .
J gene: TRBJ1-5
D gene: TRBD1
V gene: TRBV27
CDR3 protein: CASSTQGGQPQHF
CDR3 DNA: TGTGCCAGCAGTACCCAGGGGGGCCAGCCCCAGCATTTT

clone size: .
J gene: TRBJ1-4
D gene: .
V gene: TRBV2
CDR3 protein: CASTRDLNEKLFF
CDR3 DNA: TGTGCCAGCACAAGGGACTTAAATGAAAAACTGTTTTTT

clone size: .
J gene: TRBJ1-4
D gene: TRBD1
V gene: TRBV10-3
CDR3 protein: CAISEAQTGTTNEKLFF
CDR3 DNA: TGTGCCATCAGTGAAGCCCAGACAGGGACGACTAATGAAAAACTGTTTTTT

clone size: few
J gene: TRBJ2-1
D gene: .
V gene: TRBV25-1
CDR3 protein: CASSECHSSGSDEQFF
CDR3 DNA: TGTGCCAGCAGTGAATGTCACAGCTCTGGGAGCGATGAGCAGTTCTTC

clone size: .
J gene: TRBJ1-2
D gene: .
V gene: TRBV27
CDR3 protein: CASSTKKARYRYGYTF
CDR3 DNA: TGTGCCAGCAGCACAAAAAAGGCCAGGTACCGCTATGGCTACACCTTC

clone size: .
J gene: TRBJ2-1
D gene: TRBD1
V gene: TRBV7-2
CDR3 protein: CASSPDRGGDNEQFF
CDR3 DNA: TGTGCCAGCAGCCCAGACAGGGGAGGCGACAATGAGCAGTTCTTC

clone size: .
J gene: TRBJ2-5
D gene: TRBD2
V gene: TRBV4-2
CDR3 protein: CASSQGREGRLETQYF
CDR3 DNA: TGTGCCAGCAGCCAAGGGCGGGAGGGCCGGTTAGAGACCCAGTACTTC

clone size: .
J gene: TRBJ2-7
D gene: .
V gene: TRBV4-2
CDR3 protein: CASSPSLNTGAYEQYF
CDR3 DNA: TGTGCCAGCAGCCCCTCTCTCAATACGGGAGCCTACGAGCAGTACTTC

clone size: .
J gene: TRBJ2-1
D gene: .
V gene: TRBV4-2
CDR3 protein: CASSQVRRLSYNEQFF
CDR3 DNA: TGTGCCAGCAGCCAAGTTAGGAGGCTATCCTACAATGAGCAGTTCTTC

clone size: few
J gene: TRBJ2-1
D gene: TRBD2
V gene: TRBV6-5
CDR3 protein: CASSPLGLAENEQFF
CDR3 DNA: TGTGCCAGCAGTCCCCTTGGACTAGCGGAGAATGAGCAGTTCTTC

clone size: .
J gene: TRBJ2-2
D gene: .
V gene: TRBV5-4
CDR3 protein: CASSPRETGELFF
CDR3 DNA: TGTGCCAGCAGCCCGAGGGAAACCGGGGAGCTGTTTTTT

clone size: .
J gene: TRBJ1-3
D gene: .
V gene: TRBV7-9
CDR3 protein: CASSLTGSSSGNTIYF
CDR3 DNA: TGTGCCAGCAGCTTAACAGGGTCCTCCTCTGGAAACACCATATATTTT

clone size: .
J gene: TRBJ2-5
D gene: .
V gene: TRBV10-3
CDR3 protein: CAISENRAGPRGPQYF
CDR3 DNA: TGTGCCATCAGTGAGAATCGGGCGGGGCCGAGGGGGCCCCAGTACTTC

clone size: .
J gene: TRBJ2-1
D gene: TRBD2
V gene: TRBV14
CDR3 protein: CASSQVVSGNIYNEQFF
CDR3 DNA: TGTGCCAGCAGCCAAGTAGTCAGCGGGAATATTTACAATGAGCAGTTCTTC

clone size: .
J gene: TRBJ2-7
D gene: TRBD2
V gene: TRBV5-5
CDR3 protein: CASSFGGGTSGISSYEQYF
CDR3 DNA: TGTGCCAGCAGCTTTGGTGGGGGGACTAGCGGGATAAGCTCCTACGAGCAGTACTTC

clone size: .
J gene: TRBJ2-1
D gene: TRBD1
V gene: TRBV30
CDR3 protein: CAWSAPGTVSPVEFF
CDR3 DNA: TGTGCCTGGAGCGCACCCGGGACAGTGAGCCCAGTGGAGTTCTTC

clone size: .
J gene: TRBJ1-5
D gene: TRBD1
V gene: TRBV6-5
CDR3 protein: CASGPGQGGNQPQHF
CDR3 DNA: TGTGCCAGCGGCCCGGGACAGGGGGGCAATCAGCCCCAGCATTTT

clone size: once
J gene: TRBJ1-2
D gene: .
V gene: TRBV29-1
CDR3 protein: CSATGLGYGYTF
CDR3 DNA: TGCAGCGCAACAGGGTTGGGCTATGGCTACACCTTC

clone size: .
J gene: TRBJ2-5
D gene: TRBD2
V gene: TRBV2
CDR3 protein: CARGAGGMETQYF
CDR3 DNA: TGTGCCCGGGGGGCGGGAGGGATGGAGACCCAGTACTTC

clone size: .
J gene: TRBJ1-2
D gene: TRBD1
V gene: TRBV5-1
CDR3 protein: CASRTGRGGYTF
CDR3 DNA: TGCGCCAGCCGGACAGGGAGAGGTGGCTACACCTTC

clone size: .
J gene: TRBJ2-7
D gene: .
V gene: TRBV9
CDR3 protein: CASSVGTAAGYEQYF
CDR3 DNA: TGTGCCAGCAGCGTAGGGACAGCTGCTGGGTACGAGCAGTACTTC

clone size: .
J gene: TRBJ2-7
D gene: TRBD2
V gene: TRBV30
CDR3 protein: CAMGWTSGSYEQYF
CDR3 DNA: TGTGCCATGGGGTGGACTAGCGGGAGTTACGAGCAGTACTTC

clone size: .
J gene: TRBJ2-2
D gene: TRBD2
V gene: TRBV19
CDR3 protein: CASSIDPGGGNTGELFF
CDR3 DNA: TGTGCCAGTAGTATAGATCCTGGCGGGGGTAACACCGGGGAGCTGTTTTTT

clone size: .
J gene: TRBJ2-1
D gene: TRBD2
V gene: TRBV15
CDR3 protein: CATSRDSTSGDNEQFF
CDR3 DNA: TGTGCCACCAGCAGAGATTCGACTAGCGGAGACAATGAGCAGTTCTTC